This T cell receptor beta chain was captured in a study of CD8+ T cells in alopecia areata. RNA was extracted and reverse transcribed into cDNA as the sequencing template. Data came from immunoSEQ multiplex PCR; TCRdb stores just in-frame clones and leaves some out. The sample lists some 160,000 clones; less than 65% were seen once. The sample comprised CD8+ T cells sorted from blood. The sequence came from a human donor in good health.

DNA of the CDR3: TGTGCCAGTCGACAGGGGTGGGGCGATGAGCAGTTCTTC. Its translation is CASRQGWGDEQFF. J is TRBJ2-1 and V is TRBV18; 8 bases align to TRBD1. The germline V gene encodes CDR1 KGHSH and CDR2 LQKENI. V dropped 9 bases and J dropped 8; count of bases not matched to a gene: 9. This CDR3 spans 13 amino acids.